The clone carrying this TCR beta chain has a count of ten or more. Hyperthyroidism patients, aged 18 to 65, were newly diagnosed, under 2 months' duration. Germline V CDR1 and CDR2: LNHDA, SQIVND (reference sequence). Unmatched junction bases numbered 4, after V lost 7 bases and J lost 0 bases. The CDR3 consists of 15 residues. This sample stems from a study of Graves' ophthalmopathy and Graves' hyperthyroidism. The authors amplified TCR beta CDR3 regions, and they did so from RNA transcripts for repertoire sequencing. An opening RT-PCR round employed HTBI primers and preceded a second-round multiplex PCR. TCRdb reprocessed the multiplex PCR reads with MiXCR, giving one entry per CDR3 protein. The repertoire has approximately 1.2 million distinct CDR3 sequences, around a third of them found once; the top ten carry 11%.

Sequenced: peripheral blood or thyroid tissue (not recorded which). The chain combines TRBV19 with TRBJ2-2, with 8 bases that match TRBD1. The source of this sequence is an adult man with Graves' hyperthyroidism. The CDR3 here is CASINRGANTGELFF. Here the CDR3 DNA reads TGTGCCAGTATAAACAGGGGGGCGAACACCGGGGAGCTGTTTTTT.